This T cell receptor (beta chain) stems from a study of T cells in Graves' hyperthyroidism and ophthalmopathy. General study results and limits: Blood also showed most of the thyroid clonotypes that were expanded above 0.001. Model output signaled ophthalmopathy a median approximately 6 months ahead of onset.

At least 3 on the Clinical Activity Score was recorded for ophthalmopathy patients, who also had NOSPECS grade at least 4 and duration under 3 months. Germline V gene lookup returns CDR1 MDHEN and CDR2 SYDVKM. This CDR3 is built from 16 residues. V dropped 4 bases and J dropped 4; count of bases not matched to a gene: 12. This clonotype was counted between two and nine times. Its target is not known. Amplified TCR beta CDR3 regions derived from RNA transcripts. An initial round of RT-PCR targeting the TCR CDR3 relied on the HTBI primer set. TCRdb re-called the multiplex PCR reads with MiXCR, one entry per CDR3 protein. The data show 490,000 or so distinct CDR3 sequences, 20% to 25% seen once.

The sequenced material came from blood. The gene calls are TRBV28 and TRBJ2-7; 8 nucleotides match TRBD1. This TCR was sampled from a woman in her seventies with Graves' ophthalmopathy. CDR3 in DNA: TGTGCCAGCAGTTCGACCGGGACAGGAATAGCGTACGAGCAGTACTTC. This translates into CASSSTGTGIAYEQYF.